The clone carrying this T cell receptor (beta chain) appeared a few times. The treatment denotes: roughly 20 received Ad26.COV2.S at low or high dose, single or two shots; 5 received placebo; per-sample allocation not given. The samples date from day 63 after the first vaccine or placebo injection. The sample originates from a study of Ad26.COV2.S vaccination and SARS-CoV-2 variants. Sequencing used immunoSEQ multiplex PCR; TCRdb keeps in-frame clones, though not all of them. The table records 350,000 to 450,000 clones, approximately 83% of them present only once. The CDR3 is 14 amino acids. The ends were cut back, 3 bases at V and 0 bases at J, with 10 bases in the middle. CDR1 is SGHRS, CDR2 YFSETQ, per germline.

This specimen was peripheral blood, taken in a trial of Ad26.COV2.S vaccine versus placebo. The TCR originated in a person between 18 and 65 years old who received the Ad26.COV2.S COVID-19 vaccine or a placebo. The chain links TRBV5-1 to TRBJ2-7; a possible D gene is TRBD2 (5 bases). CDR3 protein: CASSWQGSSYEQYF. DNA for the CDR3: TGCGCCAGCAGCTGGCAAGGGAGCTCCTACGAGCAGTACTTC.